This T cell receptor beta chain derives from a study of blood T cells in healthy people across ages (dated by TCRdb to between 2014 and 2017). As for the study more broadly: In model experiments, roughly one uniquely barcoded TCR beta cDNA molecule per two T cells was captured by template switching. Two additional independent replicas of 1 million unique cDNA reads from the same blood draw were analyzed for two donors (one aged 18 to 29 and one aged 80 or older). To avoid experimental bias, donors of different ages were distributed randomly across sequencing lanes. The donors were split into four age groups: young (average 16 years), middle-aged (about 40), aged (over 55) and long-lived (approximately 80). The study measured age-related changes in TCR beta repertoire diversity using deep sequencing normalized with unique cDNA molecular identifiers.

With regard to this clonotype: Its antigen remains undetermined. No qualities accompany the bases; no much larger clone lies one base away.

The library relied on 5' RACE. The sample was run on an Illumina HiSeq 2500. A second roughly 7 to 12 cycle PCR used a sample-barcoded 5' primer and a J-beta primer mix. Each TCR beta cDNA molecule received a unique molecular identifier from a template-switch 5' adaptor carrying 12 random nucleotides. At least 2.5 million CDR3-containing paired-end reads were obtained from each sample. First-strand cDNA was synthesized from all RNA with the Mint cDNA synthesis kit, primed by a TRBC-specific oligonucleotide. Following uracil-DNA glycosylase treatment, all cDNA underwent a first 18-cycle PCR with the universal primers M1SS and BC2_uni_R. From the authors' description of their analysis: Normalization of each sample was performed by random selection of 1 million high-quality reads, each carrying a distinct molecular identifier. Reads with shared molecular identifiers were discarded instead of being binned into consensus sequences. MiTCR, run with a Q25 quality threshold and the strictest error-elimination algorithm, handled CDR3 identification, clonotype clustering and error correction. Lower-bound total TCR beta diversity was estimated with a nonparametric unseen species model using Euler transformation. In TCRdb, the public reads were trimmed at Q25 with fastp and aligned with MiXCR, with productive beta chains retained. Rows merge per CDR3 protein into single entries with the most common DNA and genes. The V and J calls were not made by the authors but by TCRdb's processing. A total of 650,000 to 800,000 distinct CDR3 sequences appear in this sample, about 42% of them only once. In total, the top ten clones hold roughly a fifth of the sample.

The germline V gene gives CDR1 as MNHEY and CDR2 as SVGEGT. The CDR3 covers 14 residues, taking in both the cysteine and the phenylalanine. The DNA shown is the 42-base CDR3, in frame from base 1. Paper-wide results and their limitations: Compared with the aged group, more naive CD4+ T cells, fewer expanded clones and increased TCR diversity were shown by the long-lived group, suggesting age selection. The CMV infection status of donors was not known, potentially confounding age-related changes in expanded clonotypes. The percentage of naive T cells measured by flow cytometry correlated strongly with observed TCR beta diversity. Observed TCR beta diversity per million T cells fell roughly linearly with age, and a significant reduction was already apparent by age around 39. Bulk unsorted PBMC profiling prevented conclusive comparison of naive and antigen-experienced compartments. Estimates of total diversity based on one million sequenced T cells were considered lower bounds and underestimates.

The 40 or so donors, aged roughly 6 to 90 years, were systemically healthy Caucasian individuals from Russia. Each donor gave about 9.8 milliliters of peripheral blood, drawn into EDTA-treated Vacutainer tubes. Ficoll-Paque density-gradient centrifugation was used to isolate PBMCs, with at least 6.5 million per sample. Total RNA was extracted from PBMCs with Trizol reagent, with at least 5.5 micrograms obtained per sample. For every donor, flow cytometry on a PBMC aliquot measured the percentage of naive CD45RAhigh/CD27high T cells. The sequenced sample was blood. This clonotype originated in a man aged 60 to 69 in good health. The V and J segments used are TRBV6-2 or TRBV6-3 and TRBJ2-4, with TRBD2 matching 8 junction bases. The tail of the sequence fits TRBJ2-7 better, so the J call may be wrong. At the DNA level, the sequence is TGTGCCAGCAGCCCATTAGCGGGGCTCTACGAGCAGTACTTC. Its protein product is CASSPLAGLYEQYF.